The entry below gives a single T cell receptor beta chain sequence along with its context. What it recognizes is unknown. The data were taken from a study of shared clonotypes between healthy human individuals. Study summary: Each donor contributed plates that comprised three CD4 naive, three CD4 memory, two CD8 naive and one CD8 memory. Study findings and constraints: Researchers found naive subsets generally carried larger estimated richness than memory subsets. Sharing of clonotypes among donors was expected to vary with sequencing depth.

Sequenced by immunoSEQ multiplex PCR; TCRdb stores in-frame clones only, minus some. Altogether 1.6 million or so clones are present, 96% being singletons, with the ten largest covering roughly 1.1%. The investigators split CD4+ cells into a CD45RA+ naive subset and a CD45RA-negative memory subset. The V and J ends lost 8 bases and 2 bases respectively, with 18 bases between them. The CDR3 has 16 amino acids. Germline V gene data show CDR1 as SEHNR and CDR2 as FQNEAQ (reference sequence). Sequenced sample: naive CD4+ T cells sorted from blood. Subset described: CD45RA+ positively selected. V is TRBV7-9 and J is TRBJ2-2; possible D gene TRBD2, 6 bases. The receptor's source is a young man in good health. The CDR3: CASPPHRAGNTGELFF. In DNA, the CDR3 is TGTGCCAGCCCCCCCCATCGAGCGGGTAACACCGGGGAGCTGTTTTTT.